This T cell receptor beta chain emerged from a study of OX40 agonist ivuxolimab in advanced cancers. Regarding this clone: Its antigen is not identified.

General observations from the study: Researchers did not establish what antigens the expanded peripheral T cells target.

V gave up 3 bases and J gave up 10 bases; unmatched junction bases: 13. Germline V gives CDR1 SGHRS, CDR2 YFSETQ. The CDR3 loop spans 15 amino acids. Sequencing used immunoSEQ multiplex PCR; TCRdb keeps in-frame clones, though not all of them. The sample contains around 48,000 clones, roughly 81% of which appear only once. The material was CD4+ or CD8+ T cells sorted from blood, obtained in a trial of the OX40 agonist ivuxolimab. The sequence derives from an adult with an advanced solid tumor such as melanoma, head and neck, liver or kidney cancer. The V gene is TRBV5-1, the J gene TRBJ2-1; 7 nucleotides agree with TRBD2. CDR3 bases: TGCGCCAGCAGCTCGTCTCTAGCGGCGATTGGGGAGCAGTTCTTC. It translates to CASSSSLAAIGEQFF. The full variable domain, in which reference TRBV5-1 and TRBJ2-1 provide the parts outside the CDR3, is KAGVTQTPRYLIKTRGQQVTLSCSPISGHRSVSWYQQTPGQGLQFLFEYFSETQRNKGNFPGRFSGRQFSNSRSEMNVSTLELGDSALYLCASSSSLAAIGEQFFGPGTRLTVL.